This T cell receptor beta chain was found in a study of blood T cell repertoires in COVID-19. Looking at the study overall: COVID-19 samples collected from the United States, Italy and Spain covered acute and convalescent phases. The analysed material was cDNA or gDNA that came from T cells, B-cell-depleted T cells, or PBMCs.

Germline CDR1 reads MNHNY; CDR2 reads SVGAGI (reference sequence). This CDR3 is 14 amino acids long. Trimming took off 4 bases at V and 2 bases at J, with 11 bases between the two ends. In the original workflow: Reference gene primer amplification yielded estimated nucleated cell counts. Sequencing was performed with immunoSEQ multiplex PCR; in TCRdb, only in-frame clones are kept and a portion is missing. V and J calls and clone size are copied from that table; D and trimming were computed from the DNA. The table lists about 66,000 clones, about 90% of them singletons. This clonotype was obtained from a man between 60 and 70 years old with acute or convalescent COVID-19. The chain is built from TRBV6-6 and TRBJ1-2; possible D gene TRBD1, 5 bases. Source material: peripheral blood. In DNA form, the CDR3 reads TGTGCCAGCAGTTCTATGGACAAAAACTATGGCTACACCTTC. Its protein is CASSSMDKNYGYTF.